What follows are 25 T cell receptor beta chains derived from one specimen sequenced in a study of T-cell reconstitution after alpha-beta-depleted transplantation in children. TCRbeta library preparation incorporated unique molecular identifiers. Each CDR3 protein is one row after TCRdb ran MiXCR on the PCR reads. The sample lists more than 300,000 distinct CDR3 sequences, roughly 15% seen once, with around 43% in the top ten. Sequencing used PBMCs, mostly from graft donor cells, obtained 360 days after TCRalphabeta/CD19-depleted stem cell transplant. These receptors were taken from a male patient between 2 and 10 years old who had a stem cell transplant for acute lymphoblastic leukemia, so the T cells may come from the graft donor.

This sequence joins TRBV28 and TRBJ2-1, with TRBD2 matching 10 bases. CDR1 MDHEN and CDR2 SYDVKM come from the germline V gene. With 6 bases clipped from V and 1 base from J, the junction kept 21 bases outside the gene matches. This CDR3 region has 21 residues. The DNA for the CDR3 is TGTGCCAGCAGCCCTACAGGGGTCGGTTTAGCGGGAGGCCCTTCCTACAATGAGCAGTTCTTC. Protein: CASSPTGVGLAGGPSYNEQFF. Variable domain in full (rest from reference TRBV28 and TRBJ2-1): DVKVTQSSRYLVKRTGEKVFLECVQDMDHENMFWYRQDPGLGLRLIYFSYDVKMKEKGDIPEGYSVSREKKERFSLILESASTNQTSMYLCASSPTGVGLAGGPSYNEQFFGPGTRLTVL.

The V call is TRBV7-9, the J call TRBJ1-4; weak D call: TRBD1 (6 bases). V lost 4 bases, J lost 8 bases, and 8 bases lay in between. The CDR3 is 12 amino acids. From germline, CDR1 is SEHNR and CDR2 FQNEAQ (reference sequence). CDR3 nucleotide sequence: TGTGCCAGCAGCTCCAGGGGCGAAAAACTGTTTTTT. This translates into CASSSRGEKLFF.

This clonotype came up a few times. J is TRBJ2-7 and V is TRBV4-3; D gene uncertain. V shed 0 bases and J shed 2 bases, with 8 bases lying between them. This CDR3 comprises 14 residues. Germline V lookup: CDR1 LGHNA, CDR2 YSLEER. The CDR3 protein is CASSQDPGAYEQYF. The CDR3, as DNA: TGCGCCAGCAGCCAAGATCCTGGGGCCTACGAGCAGTACTTC.

This clonotype was seen ten or more times. The chain recombines TRBV20-1 with TRBJ2-7, with TRBD1 identical over 9 bases. V was clipped by 6 bases and J by 7 bases; unmatched bases: 10. The CDR3 consists of 13 residues. CDR1 is DFQATT, CDR2 SNEGSKA, per germline (reference sequence). The DNA for the CDR3 is TGCAGTGCCGAAGGACAGGGGATATGGGAGCAGTACTTC. It is translated as CSAEGQGIWEQYF.

There are many counts of this clonotype. This rearrangement joins TRBV28 to TRBJ2-1; D is unclear. V shed 4 bases and J shed 1 base, with 8 bases lying between them. The CDR3 has 14 amino acids. The germline gives CDR1 MDHEN, CDR2 SYDVKM. The CDR3 loop reads CASSSGRSYNEQFF. The CDR3 DNA reads TGTGCCAGCAGTTCGGGCAGATCCTACAATGAGCAGTTCTTC.

The chain recombines TRBV29-1 with TRBJ2-7, with 14 bases that match TRBD2. V trimming: 4 bases; J trimming: 0 bases; junction bases outside the gene matches: 5. This CDR3 comprises 16 residues. Per germline, CDR1 SQVTM and CDR2 ANQGSEA. CDR3 residues: CSVVLGTSGSSYEQYF. CDR3 DNA sequence: TGCAGCGTTGTGCTGGGGACTAGCGGGAGCTCCTACGAGCAGTACTTC.

This clonotype was counted ten times or more. The V gene is TRBV24-1, the J gene TRBJ2-1; 9 bases align to TRBD1. With 12 bases clipped from V and 6 bases from J, the junction kept 8 bases outside the gene matches. The CDR3 contains 13 residues. The germline V gene has CDR1 KGHDR and CDR2 SFDVKD. The CDR3: CAAGTGPSNEQFF. The CDR3 DNA reads TGTGCCGCCGGGACAGGGCCCTCCAATGAGCAGTTCTTC.

This clonotype showed up many times. At one of its ends the junction is not consistent with the germline gene, which may arise from a read error. This chain connects TRBV6-2 or TRBV6-3 to TRBJ2-3; TRBD2 agrees at 8 bases. Looked up from germline, CDR1 is MNHEY and CDR2 is SVGEGT. This CDR3 has 12 amino acids. The CDR3 protein is CASSWSGSDLDF. In nucleotides, the CDR3 is TGTGCCAGCAGTTGGAGCGGGAGTGATTTGGATTTT.

The table lists this clonotype with many counts. The gene calls are TRBV5-1 and TRBJ2-1; perhaps D is TRBD1 or TRBD2 (5 bases each). The germline gives CDR1 SGHRS, CDR2 YFSETQ. This CDR3 has 16 residues. Trimming removed 4 bases from V and 0 bases from J, with 14 bases in between. As DNA, the CDR3 is TGCGCCAGCAGCCCGTCCGGGGCCAGCTCCTACAATGAGCAGTTCTTC. This translates into CASSPSGASSYNEQFF.

The rearrangement uses TRBV5-1 and TRBJ1-1; TRBD1 matches at 7 bases. Germline lookup yields CDR1 SGHRS and CDR2 YFSETQ. The CDR3 is 14 amino acids. V trimming: 5 bases; J trimming: 1 base; junction bases outside the gene matches: 5. The CDR3 DNA reads TGCGCCAGCAGGGAAGGGACAGAGAACACTGAAGCTTTCTTT. This encodes CASREGTENTEAFF.

The chain couples TRBV10-3 to TRBJ2-3; a weak D match, TRBD2 (5 bases). CDR1 ENHRY and CDR2 SYGVKD come from the germline V gene. V was clipped by 6 bases and J by 0 bases, with 10 bases between them. The CDR3 runs 14 residues. The CDR3 is CAIRTGSSTDTQYF. CDR3 bases: TGTGCCATCAGGACGGGGTCTAGCACAGATACGCAGTATTTT.

This chain links TRBV6-5 with TRBJ2-3; D remains ambiguous. This CDR3 is 16 amino acids long. Trimming removed 0 bases from V and 1 base from J, with 11 bases in between. CDR1 is MNHEY and CDR2 is SVGAGI in the germline V gene. CDR3 sequence (DNA): TGTGCCAGCAGTTACTCAGGCTCATGGGGCACAGATACGCAGTATTTT. Its translation is CASSYSGSWGTDTQYF.

This clonotype was recorded a few times. The chain is built from TRBV7-8 and TRBJ2-7; 9 bases agree with TRBD2. The V gene's germline CDR1 is SGHVS and CDR2 FQNEAQ. V shed 1 base, J shed 4 bases, and the junction held 8 bases outside the gene matches. The CDR3 consists of 16 residues. Written as DNA, the CDR3 is TGTGCCAGCAGCTTAGAAGGGACTAGCTTTAAATACGAGCAGTACTTC. This translates into CASSLEGTSFKYEQYF.

The rearrangement joins TRBV27 to TRBJ2-6; no clear D. Germline V CDR1 and CDR2: MNHEY, SMNVEV (reference sequence). This CDR3 contains 14 residues. Trimming pared 5 bases from V and 1 base from J, leaving 6 bases between. CDR3: CASSLSSGANVLTF. The DNA for the CDR3 is TGTGCCAGCAGTCTGTCATCTGGGGCCAACGTCCTGACTTTC.

This chain uses TRBV28 with TRBJ2-5; TRBD1 agrees at 11 bases. Germline V gene data show CDR1 as MDHEN and CDR2 as SYDVKM. This CDR3 has 15 residues. The trim removed 7 bases at V and 8 bases at J, leaving 12 bases unmatched. CDR3 nucleotides: TGTGCCAGCACCGGACAGGGGGCGGTCACCGTCACCCAGTACTTC. Its translation: CASTGQGAVTVTQYF.

In its sample, this clonotype was seen a few times. The chain is built from TRBV14 and TRBJ1-6; D is perhaps TRBD1 (5 bases). Looked up from germline, CDR1 is SGHDN and CDR2 is FVKESK. The V gene lost 1 base and the J gene lost 2 bases, with 9 bases spanning the gap. The CDR3 is made up of 16 amino acids. For the CDR3, the DNA is TGTGCCAGCAGCCAAGCGTCGGGGGCCTATAATTCACCCCTCCACTTT. It yields the protein CASSQASGAYNSPLHF.

This chain connects TRBV7-8 to TRBJ1-1; D not certain. V was cut by 1 base and J by 7 bases, with 16 bases left in between. This CDR3 spans 15 amino acids. Germline-derived CDR1 and CDR2 are SGHVS and FQNEAQ. Here the CDR3 reads CASSLVGPSGSEAFF. The CDR3 nucleotides read TGTGCCAGCAGCTTAGTCGGCCCATCGGGGAGTGAAGCTTTCTTT.

This clonotype was found many times. The chain is built from TRBV20-1 and TRBJ2-1; TRBD2 matches at 9 bases. The length of the CDR3 is 15 residues. CDR1 and CDR2 (germline): DFQATT, SNEGSKA (reference sequence). V dropped 0 bases and J dropped 7; count of bases not matched to a gene: 7. This CDR3 reads CSARDWREGENEQFF. CDR3 in DNA: TGCAGTGCTAGAGATTGGCGGGAGGGTGAAAATGAGCAGTTCTTC.

This clonotype was observed a few times. J is TRBJ2-3 and V is TRBV11-2; possibly TRBD2 for D (6 bases). CDR1 SGHAT and CDR2 FQNNGV come from the germline V gene. V was clipped by 5 bases and J by 5 bases, with 17 bases between them. This CDR3 has 15 residues. The CDR3 loop reads CASSPDGGMIDTQYF. DNA of the CDR3: TGTGCCAGCAGCCCCGACGGCGGGATGATAGATACGCAGTATTTT.

The rearrangement uses TRBV7-6 and TRBJ2-7, with D hard to call. CDR3 length: 12 residues. The V end was cut by 4 bases, the J end by 3 bases, with 7 bases between. Germline V gives CDR1 SGHVS, CDR2 FNYEAQ. CDR3 DNA sequence: TGTGCCAGCAGCTCCGGGTACTACGAGCAGTACTTC. It codes for CASSSGYYEQYF.

A few counts support this clonotype. J is TRBJ2-3 and V is TRBV27; tentatively, D is TRBD2 (6 bases). V was pared by 2 bases and J by 5 bases, with 8 bases between. Per germline, CDR1 MNHEY and CDR2 SMNVEV (reference sequence). The CDR3 spans 13 residues. Written as DNA, the CDR3 is TGTGCCAGCAGTTTAGTGGGGGGAGATACGCAGTATTTT. It encodes CASSLVGGDTQYF.

This clonotype has more than one count but fewer than ten. The rearrangement links TRBV9 to TRBJ2-2; TRBD2 is a possible D gene (5 bases). The V gene's germline CDR1 is SGDLS and CDR2 YYNGEE. The germline V and J ends were trimmed by 1 base and 1 base, with 5 bases remaining between them. This CDR3 is built from 14 residues. The CDR3 DNA follows: TGTGCCAGCAGCGTAAGCGGGAACACCGGGGAGCTGTTTTTT. Translation: CASSVSGNTGELFF. Variable domain in full (rest from reference TRBV9 and TRBJ2-2): DSGVTQTPKHLITATGQRVTLRCSPRSGDLSVYWYQQSLDQGLQFLIQYYNGEERAKGNILERFSAQQFPDLHSELNLSSLELGDSALYFCASSVSGNTGELFFGEGSRLTVL.

This clonotype has a count of ten or more. The chain has TRBV29-1 and TRBJ1-1; 9 bases align to TRBD1. V was pared by 6 bases and J by 1 base, with 6 bases of the junction left unmatched. The CDR3 is 14 amino acids. Germline V lookup: CDR1 SQVTM, CDR2 ANQGSEA. The CDR3 loop is CSVVQGAGNTEAFF. The CDR3 coding sequence is TGCAGCGTAGTACAGGGGGCTGGGAACACTGAAGCTTTCTTT.

This clonotype was picked up a small number of times. V gene TRBV4-1 combines with J gene TRBJ1-4, with D unclear. The CDR3 runs to 13 residues. Trimming removed 4 bases from V and 8 bases from J, with 11 bases in between. In germline, CDR1 is MGHRA, CDR2 YSYEKL. In nucleotides, the CDR3 is TGCGCCAGCAGCCGGGCCCCTAGAGAAAAACTGTTTTTT. This encodes CASSRAPREKLFF.

V gene TRBV27 combines with J gene TRBJ2-4; no firm D call. The V gene lost 5 bases and the J gene lost 7 bases, with 18 bases spanning the gap. This CDR3 spans 15 amino acids. Germline assignment: CDR1 MNHEY and CDR2 SMNVEV (reference sequence). The CDR3 spells CASSPRPGATNIQYF. CDR3 DNA: TGTGCCAGCAGTCCCAGACCCGGTGCTACGAACATTCAGTACTTC.